These 13 T cell receptor beta chains were sequenced from one sample in a study of T cell responses to AZD1222 COVID-19 vaccine. Generated by immunoSEQ multiplex PCR, the TCRdb table keeps only in-frame clones and is missing some. The repertoire holds 110,000 to 150,000 clones, with roughly 93% as singletons. Sample: peripheral blood, taken 28 days after the second AZD1222 dose. These receptors were taken from an adult who received the AZD1222 COVID-19 vaccine.

The chain combines TRBV19 with TRBJ1-3, with D possibly matching TRBD1 (5 bases). Germline assignment: CDR1 LNHDA and CDR2 SQIVND (reference sequence). V was trimmed by 3 bases and J by 0 bases, leaving 9 bases between them. This CDR3 spans 15 amino acids. The chain's CDR3 is CASSITGLSGNTIYF. CDR3 DNA: TGTGCCAGTAGTATTACGGGACTCTCTGGAAACACCATATATTTT.

The chain employs TRBV20-1 and TRBJ2-1; tentatively, D is TRBD2 (7 bases). CDR1 and CDR2 from the germline V gene are DFQATT and SNEGSKA (reference sequence). The CDR3 runs 13 residues. Trimming removed 3 bases from V and 5 bases from J, with 11 bases in between. CDR3 protein: CSASAGANNEQFF. For the CDR3, the DNA is TGCAGTGCTAGTGCGGGGGCGAACAATGAGCAGTTCTTC.

The V and J genes are TRBV7-8 and TRBJ1-4; TRBD1 is a possible D gene (5 bases). Trimming cost V 3 bases and J 14 bases, with 16 bases left between them. The V gene's germline CDR1 is SGHVS and CDR2 FQNEAQ. The CDR3 is 13 amino acids. CDR3 residues: CASSFAGQGGLFF. CDR3 nucleotides: TGTGCCAGCAGCTTTGCGGGCCAGGGAGGCCTGTTTTTT.

V usage is TRBV7-2 and J usage is TRBJ1-2; TRBD1 is a possible D gene (5 bases). The V end lost 5 bases, the J end lost 8 bases, and 15 bases lay between the germline ends. CDR3 length: 13 amino acids. The germline CDR1 and CDR2 sequences are SGHTA and FQGNSA. The CDR3 region has the DNA TGTGCCAGCAGCACGGGGCCTTCGGGCGGCTACACCTTC. The encoded protein is CASSTGPSGGYTF.

This clone is a singleton in its sample. This chain connects TRBV5-1 to TRBJ2-7, with D unclear. Germline lookup yields CDR1 SGHRS and CDR2 YFSETQ. Trimming stripped 1 base from V and 0 bases from J, with 8 bases between. The CDR3 is made up of 14 amino acids. CDR3 sequence: CASSLQTHSYEQYF. The CDR3, as DNA: TGCGCCAGCAGCTTGCAGACCCACTCCTACGAGCAGTACTTC.

V is TRBV19 and J is TRBJ1-5; D is perhaps TRBD1 (5 bases). CDR1 is LNHDA, CDR2 SQIVND, per germline (reference sequence). Between the trimmed V and J ends, which lost 1 base and 5 bases, there was a span of 6 bases. CDR3 length: 13 amino acids. The CDR3 nucleotides are TGTGCCAGTAGTATAGCAGGGTATCAGCCCCAGCATTTT. This codes for CASSIAGYQPQHF.

The chain recombines TRBV19 with TRBJ2-5; TRBD2 matches at 10 bases. Trimming removed 5 bases from V and 4 bases from J; junction bases left unmatched: 7. The CDR3 consists of 15 residues. CDR1 and CDR2 from the germline V gene are LNHDA and SQIVND (reference sequence). The CDR3 DNA reads TGTGCCAGTAGTCTCCTAGCGGGAGAGGGAGAGACCCAGTACTTC. Amino acids: CASSLLAGEGETQYF.

This clone was counted a few times. This sequence joins TRBV7-9 and TRBJ1-1; TRBD1 agrees at 7 bases. CDR3 size: 16 residues. CDR1 is SEHNR and CDR2 is FQNEAQ in the germline V gene (reference sequence). V lost 2 bases, J lost 5 bases, and 11 bases stayed unmatched. The CDR3 loop reads CASSLYPRQGGTEAFF. CDR3 bases: TGTGCCAGCAGCTTATACCCAAGACAGGGAGGTACTGAAGCTTTCTTT.

The rearrangement uses TRBV5-5 and TRBJ2-1; 8 nucleotides match TRBD1. V gave up 6 bases and J gave up 3 bases; unmatched junction bases: 8. Germline V gene sequence: CDR1 SGHKS, CDR2 YYEKEE (reference sequence). CDR3 length: 15 residues. The CDR3 DNA follows: TGTGCCAGCACCCGACAGGGGACCCACTACAATGAGCAGTTCTTC. As protein: CASTRQGTHYNEQFF.

The chain employs TRBV5-1 and TRBJ2-1; 10 positions agree with TRBD2. The germline V gene encodes CDR1 SGHRS and CDR2 YFSETQ. V shed 0 bases, J shed 6 bases, and the junction held 3 bases outside the gene matches. The CDR3 runs to 15 residues. As DNA, the CDR3 is TGCGCCAGCAGCTTGGGTTGGACTAGCGGCAATGAGCAGTTCTTC. It encodes CASSLGWTSGNEQFF.

J is TRBJ1-1 and V is TRBV28; D gene ambiguous. The V gene lost 3 bases and the J gene lost 8 bases, with 10 bases spanning the gap. Germline V gene lookup returns CDR1 MDHEN and CDR2 SYDVKM. The CDR3 has 12 residues. CDR3: CASSLVSTEAFF. The CDR3 bases are TGTGCCAGCAGTTTGGTTAGTACCGAAGCTTTCTTT.

The CDR3 nucleotides read TGTGCCAGCAGTGAGGAGGACAGGGACTTCACTGAAGCTTTCTTT. Protein product: CASSEEDRDFTEAFF. The chain carries TRBV6-1 and TRBJ1-1, with TRBD1 matching 8 bases. Losses at the gene ends were 3 bases for V and 4 bases for J; bases not matched to a gene: 7. Germline lookup yields CDR1 MNHNS and CDR2 SASEGT. CDR3 length: 15 amino acids.

V and J are TRBV29-1 and TRBJ2-1; D ambiguous. From germline, CDR1 is SQVTM and CDR2 ANQGSEA. With 4 bases removed from V and 0 bases from J, the gap between germline ends came to 7 bases. The CDR3 has 13 residues. This chain's CDR3 is CSVASSSYNEQFF. As DNA, the CDR3 is TGCAGCGTTGCAAGTAGCTCCTACAATGAGCAGTTCTTC.